This TCR beta chain was found in a study of blood T cell repertoires in COVID-19. Generated by immunoSEQ multiplex PCR, the TCRdb table keeps only in-frame clones and is missing some. The sample shows a few hundred thousand clones, under 95% of them seen only once. The sequence derives from a woman aged 25 to 39 who had recovered from COVID-19. The sample taken for sequencing was PBMCs or T cells enriched from blood (not recorded which).

CDR3 protein: CASSPGLSNSPLHF. The CDR3 bases are TGTGCCAGCAGCCCTGGACTCTCAAATTCACCCCTCCACTTT. This chain uses TRBV11-3 with TRBJ1-6, with D unclear. Trimming cost V 5 bases and J 7 bases, with 12 bases left between them. The CDR3 extends over 14 amino acids. The germline gives CDR1 SGHNT, CDR2 YENEEA.